This passage covers 11 T cell receptor beta chains from one sample sequenced in a study of T cells in Graves' hyperthyroidism and ophthalmopathy. RNA transcripts served as the template for amplifying TCR beta CDR3 regions. In the first-round RT-PCR of the TCR CDR3, the HTBI primer set was used. TCRdb reprocessed the multiplex PCR reads via MiXCR and lists one record per CDR3 protein. The data hold over 650,000 distinct CDR3 sequences, with less than 20% observed a single time. Sequencing used blood. These receptors came from a man aged 18-30 years with Graves' hyperthyroidism.

Ten or more counts support this clonotype. The CDR3 is CSAPFSGTGEQYF. CDR3 coding DNA: TGCAGTGCCCCGTTTAGCGGGACGGGAGAGCAGTACTTC. The V gene is TRBV20-1, the J gene TRBJ2-7; 8 nucleotides line up with TRBD2. The germline CDR1 and CDR2 sequences are DFQATT and SNEGSKA (reference sequence). Trimming cost V 6 bases and J 7 bases; bases outside gene matches: 11. This CDR3 spans 13 amino acids.

This chain joins TRBV13 and TRBJ2-7, with TRBD1 as a possible D gene (5 bases). Trimming left V 2 bases short and J 3 bases short, with 14 bases between. The germline CDR1 and CDR2 sequences are PRHDT and FYEKMQ (reference sequence). The CDR3 loop spans 15 amino acids. The CDR3 nucleotides read TGTGCCAGCAGCTTAATGGACCAGGGCGGCTACGAGCAGTACTTC. Translated: CASSLMDQGGYEQYF.

For this clonotype: One base away lies a much larger clone, so this may be a sequencing read error. The V gene is TRBV7-3, the J gene TRBJ2-2, with 7 bases lining up with TRBD2. In germline, CDR1 is SGHTA, CDR2 FQGTGA. CDR3 size: 15 residues. The CDR3: CTSSPSGLNTGELFF. CDR3 in DNA: TGTACCAGCAGCCCTAGCGGATTGAACACCGGGGAGCTGTTTTTT.

About this clonotype itself: One end of the junction is discordant with germline, which a read error may explain. The chain recombines TRBV5-6 with TRBJ2-1, with D unclear. CDR1 and CDR2 (germline): SGHDT, YYEEEE. The CDR3 has 15 amino acids. The CDR3, as DNA: TGTGCCAGCACCTTGCGCCTAGGATCTCCATTGGAGCAGTTCTTC. Translated: CASTLRLGSPLEQFF.

The count of this clonotype is one. The rearrangement links TRBV9 to TRBJ2-1; D not certain. The ends were cut back, 0 bases at V and 8 bases at J, with 9 bases in the middle. CDR3 length equals 13 residues. The germline V gene has CDR1 SGDLS and CDR2 YYNGEE. The chain's CDR3 is CASSVAPNDEQFF. CDR3 nucleotide sequence: TGTGCCAGCAGCGTAGCCCCCAACGATGAGCAGTTCTTC.

This clonotype occurred many times. This chain links TRBV7-2 with TRBJ2-3; 9 bases fit TRBD2. The length of the CDR3 is 16 residues. CDR1 is SGHTA, CDR2 FQGNSA, per germline. With V trimmed by 1 base and J by 4 bases, 6 bases remained unmatched. The CDR3 region is CASSLGSGRSADTQYF. The CDR3 coding sequence is TGTGCCAGCAGCTTAGGAAGCGGGAGGTCAGCAGATACGCAGTATTTT.

The table lists this clonotype with a count of one. The junction departs from the called germline gene at one end, perhaps through a read error. The J gene is TRBJ2-5, the V gene TRBV5-1; D remains ambiguous. The CDR3 is made up of 13 amino acids. The V gene's germline CDR1 is SGHRS and CDR2 YFSETQ. The CDR3 here is CASSTGASDSINF. The CDR3 bases are TGCGCCAGCAGCACCGGAGCAAGTGACTCTATTAACTTC.

The chain uses TRBV9 and TRBJ2-2; no clear D. Between the trimmed V and J ends, which lost 0 bases and 4 bases, there was a span of 10 bases. Germline V gene sequence: CDR1 SGDLS, CDR2 YYNGEE. This CDR3 spans 15 amino acids. CDR3 region: CASSVEVISTGELFF. CDR3 sequence (DNA): TGTGCCAGCAGCGTAGAGGTCATTAGCACCGGGGAGCTGTTTTTT.

This chain connects TRBV9 to TRBJ1-1, with D uncertain. Trimming removed 0 bases at V and 6 bases at J, with 9 bases between. The length of the CDR3 is 13 residues. Germline V gives CDR1 SGDLS, CDR2 YYNGEE. CDR3 sequence reads: CASSVDGSAEAFF. In DNA form, the CDR3 reads TGTGCCAGCAGCGTAGATGGATCTGCTGAAGCTTTCTTT.

This clonotype was seen ten or more times. Here the CDR3 reads CASSLTAYNEQFF. CDR3 bases: TGTGCCAGCAGTTTAACGGCGTACAATGAGCAGTTCTTC. V is TRBV28 and J is TRBJ2-1; D gene uncertain. V was cut by 2 bases and J by 4 bases, with 6 bases left in between. The V gene's germline CDR1 is MDHEN and CDR2 SYDVKM. The CDR3 length is 13 residues.

The table lists this clonotype with a few counts. This chain links TRBV24-1 with TRBJ2-1; the D gene is possibly TRBD2 (6 bases). Germline CDR1 and CDR2: KGHDR and SFDVKD. V lost 2 bases and J 3 bases, leaving 13 bases between the germline ends. The CDR3 extends over 16 amino acids. The CDR3 reads CATSDSTGVDYNEQFF. The CDR3 region has the DNA TGTGCCACCAGTGATTCCACGGGGGTTGACTACAATGAGCAGTTCTTC.